These 27 T cell receptor beta chains originate from one sample sequenced in a study of blood T cells in healthy people across ages. A second about 7 to 11 cycle PCR used barcoded and J-beta primers. One entry per CDR3 protein, called by TCRdb with MiXCR from the 5' RACE reads. Of about 1.5 million distinct CDR3 sequences detected, about 45% appear once; the ten largest clones hold about 4%. The sample taken for sequencing was blood. These receptors all stem from a woman between 18 and 29 years old in good health.

This clonotype was recorded once. The gene calls are TRBV6-4 and TRBJ2-1; a possible D gene is TRBD2 (6 bases). The CDR3 sequence is 15 residues long. CDR1 is MRHNA and CDR2 is SNTAGT in the germline V gene. With 6 bases removed from V and 12 bases from J, the gap between germline ends came to 24 bases. The CDR3 spells CASSPSGDSYSGQFF. The CDR3, as DNA: TGTGCCAGCAGCCCTTCTGGGGACTCCTACAGTGGGCAGTTCTTC.

Concerning this clonotype: Possible read error: a much larger clone is one base away. The chain is built from TRBV3-1 and TRBJ2-5; D unclear. This CDR3 region has 14 residues. CDR1 LGHDT and CDR2 YNNKEL come from the germline V gene (reference sequence). The CDR3 loop reads CTSSQDPRFGTQYF. In nucleotides, the CDR3 is TGTACCAGCAGCCAAGATCCGCGTTTCGGGACCCAGTACTTC.

The genes are TRBV20-1 and TRBJ1-1; 9 bases align to TRBD1. V dropped 0 bases and J dropped 5; count of bases not matched to a gene: 7. The CDR3 contains 15 residues. CDR1 and CDR2 from the germline V gene are DFQATT and SNEGSKA (reference sequence). The CDR3 spells CSARDSGTGRTEAFF. CDR3 in DNA: TGCAGTGCTAGAGATTCCGGGACAGGGCGGACTGAAGCTTTCTTT.

As regards this clonotype: It may be a read error: a sequence one base away is much more abundant. The chain uses TRBV3-1 and TRBJ1-1, with D possibly matching TRBD1 (5 bases). Looked up from germline, CDR1 is LGHDT and CDR2 is YNNKEL (reference sequence). The CDR3 has 15 residues. CDR3 amino acids: CACSQRGGVNTEAFF. The DNA for the CDR3 is TGTGCCTGCAGCCAACGGGGCGGGGTGAACACTGAAGCTTTCTTT.

This sequence joins TRBV5-1 and TRBJ1-2; no reliable D call. CDR1 and CDR2 from the germline V gene are SGHRS and YFSETQ. This CDR3 spans 13 amino acids. V lost 2 bases to trimming and J lost 8 bases, with 13 bases between them. The CDR3 loop is CASSLGSAWGYTF. Here the CDR3 DNA reads TGCGCCAGCAGCTTAGGGTCCGCGTGGGGCTACACCTTC.

The rearrangement links TRBV24-1 to TRBJ2-1; D gene unclear. The ends were cut back, 3 bases at V and 0 bases at J, with 8 bases in the middle. Germline V lookup: CDR1 KGHDR, CDR2 SFDVKD. CDR3 length: 15 residues. The CDR3 DNA sequence: TGTGCCACCAGTGATGAGGTCAGCTCCTACAATGAGCAGTTCTTC. Translating it yields CATSDEVSSYNEQFF.

This clonotype appeared a few times. The chain links TRBV11-2 to TRBJ2-3; D gene uncertain. V lost 2 bases and J 1 base, leaving 10 bases between the germline ends. The CDR3 consists of 15 residues. CDR1 is SGHAT, CDR2 FQNNGV, per germline. DNA of the CDR3: TGTGCCAGCAGCTTAAATGGGGTCGGCACAGATACGCAGTATTTT. Translation: CASSLNGVGTDTQYF.

This sequence joins TRBV7-3 and TRBJ2-1; a possible D gene is TRBD1 (7 bases). The V gene's germline CDR1 is SGHTA and CDR2 FQGTGA. Trimming removed 5 bases at V and 12 bases at J, with 23 bases between. The CDR3 is 15 amino acids. The CDR3 loop is CASSPGTVSPGGQFF. In nucleotides, the CDR3 is TGTGCCAGCAGCCCGGGGACAGTTAGTCCCGGGGGGCAGTTCTTC.

This clonotype was seen more than once but under ten times. The chain has TRBV20-1 and TRBJ2-7, with D possibly being TRBD1 (5 bases). V was trimmed by 5 bases and J by 5 bases, leaving 13 bases between them. This CDR3 contains 12 residues. Germline assignment: CDR1 DFQATT and CDR2 SNEGSKA (reference sequence). DNA for the CDR3: TGCAGTGCTCCCAGGCAGGGCCACGAGCAGTACTTC. The encoded protein is CSAPRQGHEQYF.

This rearrangement joins TRBV10-3 to TRBJ2-3; 7 nucleotides align to TRBD1. The germline CDR1 and CDR2 sequences are ENHRY and SYGVKD. CDR3 size: 13 residues. V shed 8 bases and J 5 bases; nucleotides not matched to a gene: 7. The chain's CDR3 is CAIGRGLGDTQYF. CDR3 in DNA: TGTGCCATCGGAAGGGGGCTCGGAGATACGCAGTATTTT.

The rearrangement links TRBV10-1 to TRBJ2-7, with 10 bases matching TRBD1. V dropped 3 bases and J dropped 4; count of bases not matched to a gene: 6. Germline CDR1 WNHNN, CDR2 SYGVQD (reference sequence). The CDR3 runs to 15 residues. CDR3 sequence (DNA): TGCGCCAGCAGTGATCCGGGACAGGGGTCTTACGAGCAGTACTTC. This sequence encodes CASSDPGQGSYEQYF.

Here the CDR3 DNA reads TGCGCCAGCAGCCAAACTAGCGGGACCATCACAGATACGCAGTATTTT. Residues: CASSQTSGTITDTQYF. The chain is built from TRBV4-3 and TRBJ2-3; 10 bases agree with TRBD2. V shed 2 bases, J shed 2 bases, and the junction held 4 bases outside the gene matches. This CDR3 region has 16 residues. The germline V gene encodes CDR1 LGHNA and CDR2 YSLEER.

In its sample, this clonotype was seen a few times. V usage is TRBV29-1 and J usage is TRBJ2-5, with TRBD2 matching over 13 bases. This CDR3 spans 14 amino acids. The germline CDR1 and CDR2 sequences are SQVTM and ANQGSEA. J was trimmed by 5 bases and V by 6 bases; bases with no gene match: 6. The CDR3 reads CSVGLAGDLETQYF. The CDR3 DNA follows: TGCAGCGTCGGACTAGCGGGGGACTTGGAGACCCAGTACTTC.

This chain joins TRBV4-1 and TRBJ2-5; 15 nucleotides agree with TRBD2. CDR3 length: 17 residues. Germline trimming cut 7 bases from V and 4 bases from J; bases unmatched to any gene: 10. Germline CDR1 is MGHRA and CDR2 is YSYEKL. CDR3 protein: CASNYGLAGGRGETQYF. In nucleotides, the CDR3 is TGCGCCAGCAATTACGGACTAGCGGGGGGGCGGGGAGAGACCCAGTACTTC.

The genes are TRBV6-5 and TRBJ2-5; TRBD1 matches 7 bases. Germline V lookup: CDR1 MNHEY, CDR2 SVGAGI. The CDR3 is 14 residues long. V lost 6 bases to trimming and J lost 2 bases; unmatched junction nucleotides: 6. This chain's CDR3 is CASSSGTEQETQYF. The CDR3 DNA reads TGTGCCAGCAGCTCGGGGACAGAGCAAGAGACCCAGTACTTC.

The genes are TRBV9 and TRBJ1-2; no reliable D call. Trimming removed 2 bases from V and 4 bases from J, with 21 bases in between. CDR3 length: 17 amino acids. The germline gives CDR1 SGDLS, CDR2 YYNGEE. The CDR3 sequence: CASSVLTGLTSGYGYTF. CDR3 in DNA: TGTGCCAGCAGCGTTTTGACCGGGCTTACAAGTGGCTATGGCTACACCTTC.

This clonotype has only a few counts. The chain combines TRBV7-9 with TRBJ1-3; no clear D. CDR1 SEHNR and CDR2 FQNEAQ come from the germline V gene (reference sequence). The CDR3 is made up of 11 amino acids. The ends were cut back, 5 bases at V and 2 bases at J, with 1 base in the middle. The DNA for the CDR3 is TGTGCCAGCAGCCCTGGAAACACCATATATTTT. Its protein is CASSPGNTIYF. The full variable domain, rest sourced from reference TRBV7-9 and TRBJ1-3, is DTGVSQNPRHKITKRGQNVTFRCDPISEHNRLYWYRQTLGQGPEFLTYFQNEAQLEKSRLLSDRFSAERPKGSFSTLEIQRTEQGDSAMYLCASSPGNTIYFGEGSWLTVV.

The J gene is TRBJ2-7, the V gene TRBV20-1, with TRBD1 matching 9 bases. The germline gives CDR1 DFQATT, CDR2 SNEGSKA (reference sequence). The CDR3 contains 14 residues. V shed 2 bases, J shed 9 bases, and the junction held 11 bases outside the gene matches. CDR3 loop: CSARFRDRDAGQYF. The CDR3 DNA reads as TGCAGTGCTAGATTCCGGGACAGGGATGCGGGGCAGTACTTC.

V usage is TRBV25-1 and J usage is TRBJ2-1; D is perhaps TRBD2 (5 bases). The closer fit of TRBJ2-7 to the DNA end suggests the J call may be wrong. CDR1 and CDR2 from the germline V gene are MGHDK and SYGVNS. The CDR3 extends over 15 amino acids. The CDR3 reads CASSGRGSIHNEQYF. For the CDR3, the DNA is TGTGCCAGCAGTGGACGGGGAAGTATCCACAATGAGCAGTACTTC.

CDR3 in DNA: TGTGCCAGCACAGGGGGTATCCAATACTCCTACGAGCAGTACTTC. This encodes CASTGGIQYSYEQYF. V gene TRBV6-6 combines with J gene TRBJ2-7; 7 bases are shared with TRBD1. Losses at the gene ends were 7 bases for V and 0 bases for J; bases not matched to a gene: 9. Germline loops: CDR1 MNHNY, CDR2 SVGAGI (reference sequence). The CDR3 extends over 15 amino acids.

The chain uses TRBV12-3 or TRBV12-4 and TRBJ2-5; no firm D call. There are 14 residues in the CDR3. With 5 bases removed from V and 1 base from J, the gap between germline ends came to 11 bases. The CDR3 sequence is CASSNLGIQETQYF. CDR3 DNA: TGTGCCAGCAGTAATTTGGGGATCCAAGAGACCCAGTACTTC.

This clonotype came up many times. The chain couples TRBV12-3 or TRBV12-4 to TRBJ2-7; a weak D match, TRBD2 (6 bases). CDR3 length: 13 residues. Trimming pared 6 bases from V and 2 bases from J, leaving 11 bases between. The CDR3 nucleotides read TGTGCCAGCAGCCCCGGGAGTACCTACGAGCAGTACTTC. Translation: CASSPGSTYEQYF.

This chain links TRBV5-1 with TRBJ1-2; 7 nucleotides align to TRBD1. Trimming cost V 4 bases and J 6 bases; bases outside gene matches: 9. The CDR3 is made up of 14 amino acids. From germline, CDR1 is SGHRS and CDR2 YFSETQ. CDR3 region: CASSVYRGDDGYTF. The CDR3 DNA sequence: TGCGCCAGCAGCGTTTACAGGGGAGACGATGGCTACACCTTC.

This clonotype was seen repeatedly, ten times or more. This chain connects TRBV14 to TRBJ2-7; D may correspond to TRBD1 or TRBD2 (5 bases each). V was cut by 4 bases and J by 3 bases, with 16 bases left in between. Germline assignment: CDR1 SGHDN and CDR2 FVKESK. The CDR3 length is 15 residues. The CDR3 is CASSRSLGTNYEQYF. CDR3 DNA: TGTGCCAGCAGCCGCTCCCTAGGGACCAACTACGAGCAGTACTTC.

CDR3 nucleotide sequence: TGTGCCAGCAGCTTACTTCGGTCGGACAGCACCTACAATGAGCAGTTCTTC. This codes for CASSLLRSDSTYNEQFF. V is TRBV7-9 and J is TRBJ2-1; D is possibly TRBD1 (6 bases). Deletions cut 2 bases from V and 2 bases from J, with 16 bases between. In germline, CDR1 is SEHNR, CDR2 FQNEAQ (reference sequence). The CDR3 runs 17 residues.

This clonotype has only a few counts. This chain joins TRBV20-1 and TRBJ2-2, with 13 bases that match TRBD2. This CDR3 contains 15 residues. With 2 bases clipped from V and 9 bases from J, the junction kept 6 bases outside the gene matches. CDR1 DFQATT and CDR2 SNEGSKA come from the germline V gene (reference sequence). CDR3 amino acids: CSARTSGRAVRELFF. CDR3 nucleotides: TGCAGTGCTAGAACTAGCGGGAGGGCCGTCCGGGAGCTGTTTTTT.

The chain uses TRBV3-1 and TRBJ2-7; no clear D gene. The CDR3 consists of 13 residues. Deletions cut 4 bases from V and 6 bases from J, with 13 bases between. The germline gives CDR1 LGHDT, CDR2 YNNKEL (reference sequence). CDR3 sequence (DNA): TGTGCCAGCAGCCGGTCACACGCCGGCGAGCAGTACTTC. Its translation: CASSRSHAGEQYF.